The clone carrying this T cell receptor (beta chain) was seen at least ten times. Its antigen is unknown. Regions amplified from RNA transcripts were the TCR beta CDR3 regions. HTBI primers were used for first-round RT-PCR of the TCR CDR3. From the multiplex PCR reads, TCRdb called clonotypes with MiXCR, one entry per CDR3 protein. The sample lists under 350,000 distinct CDR3 sequences; around 20% were seen once. These data originate in a study of T cells in Graves' hyperthyroidism and ophthalmopathy. About the research overall: Prior to any treatment, at the point of initial diagnosis, peripheral blood was collected. Study-level points and caveats: Before onset, by a median of 6.5 months, the model predicted ophthalmopathy.

Absent ophthalmopathy progression within 18 months defined stable Graves' hyperthyroidism. After removal of 3 bases from V and 1 base from J, the junction contained 11 bases not matched to a gene. The CDR3 length is 17 residues. Germline lookup yields CDR1 MNHNS and CDR2 SASEGT. The rearrangement uses TRBV6-1 and TRBJ2-5, with TRBD1 identical over 7 bases. Sequencing was carried out using blood. This TCR was sampled from a woman aged 50 to 60 with Graves' hyperthyroidism. Here the CDR3 reads CASSDTSRGLGQETQYF. The DNA of the CDR3 is TGTGCCAGCAGTGACACTTCCAGGGGGTTGGGCCAAGAGACCCAGTACTTC.